Listed below are T cell receptor beta chains from one sample, sequenced in a study of blood T cells in healthy people across ages. MiXCR was run by TCRdb on the 5' RACE reads, yielding one entry per CDR3 protein. The repertoire holds about 580,000 distinct CDR3 sequences, with roughly 48% as singletons. The sequenced material came from blood. The source is a man aged 80 or over in good health. Both conserved end residues are part of each CDR3. Each record gives: CDR3 DNA, CDR3 protein, V gene, D gene, J gene, clone size. The D gene is left open where the match is weak. Size is omitted from some rows. Given values are once, few, many or a class for expanded clones.

CDR3nt: TGTGCCAGCACCCGGGTCGGGGGCGCCTACGAGCAGTACTTC
CDR3aa: CASTRVGGAYEQYF
v_gene: TRBV6-2/TRBV6-3
d_gene: .
j_gene: TRBJ2-7
abundance: .

CDR3nt: TGCAGTGCTAGAAGCCTCTATAGCAATCAGCCCCAGCATTTT
CDR3aa: CSARSLYSNQPQHF
v_gene: TRBV20-1
d_gene: .
j_gene: TRBJ1-5
abundance: .

CDR3nt: TGTGCCAGCAGCTTAGTAGGAGGGCGGGAGGACAATGAGCAGTTCTTC
CDR3aa: CASSLVGGREDNEQFF
v_gene: TRBV7-9
d_gene: TRBD2
j_gene: TRBJ2-1
abundance: few

CDR3nt: TGTGCCAGCACCATTAGGGGTGGCGAGCAGTACTTC
CDR3aa: CASTIRGGEQYF
v_gene: TRBV12-3/TRBV12-4
d_gene: .
j_gene: TRBJ2-7
abundance: few

CDR3nt: TGTGCCAGCAGCCTTAGGGTTCGGGACGGAGGTTATGGCTACACCTTC
CDR3aa: CASSLRVRDGGYGYTF
v_gene: TRBV7-9
d_gene: .
j_gene: TRBJ1-2
abundance: many

CDR3nt: TGCGCCAGCAGCCCCACCTGGGCAGGGGTAGTCAATGAGCAGTTCTTC
CDR3aa: CASSPTWAGVVNEQFF
v_gene: TRBV5-1
d_gene: .
j_gene: TRBJ2-1
abundance: .

CDR3nt: TGTGCCAGGGCCCGGACAGCCAACTCTGGAAACACCATATATTTT
CDR3aa: CARARTANSGNTIYF
v_gene: TRBV6-6
d_gene: .
j_gene: TRBJ1-3
abundance: .

CDR3nt: TGCAGTGCGAGACAGGGGACGAACACTGAAGCTTTCTTT
CDR3aa: CSARQGTNTEAFF
v_gene: TRBV20-1
d_gene: TRBD1
j_gene: TRBJ1-1
abundance: .

CDR3nt: TGTGCCAGCAGCTTAGTTGGGACAGCTTTTACCGAATATGGCTACACCTTC
CDR3aa: CASSLVGTAFTEYGYTF
v_gene: TRBV7-2
d_gene: TRBD1
j_gene: TRBJ1-2
abundance: .

CDR3nt: TGTGCCAGCAGCCCCCAATCCCTTAACGAGCAGTACTTC
CDR3aa: CASSPQSLNEQYF
v_gene: TRBV11-2
d_gene: .
j_gene: TRBJ2-7
abundance: .

CDR3nt: TGTGCCAGCAGCCAAGGGGCTAGCGGGGACAATGAGCAGTTCTTC
CDR3aa: CASSQGASGDNEQFF
v_gene: TRBV4-2
d_gene: TRBD2
j_gene: TRBJ2-1
abundance: few

CDR3nt: TGTGCCAGCAGCTTAGGGTACGGGGCTAGAGCGCAAGAGACCCAGTACTTC
CDR3aa: CASSLGYGARAQETQYF
v_gene: TRBV7-2
d_gene: .
j_gene: TRBJ2-5
abundance: .

CDR3nt: TGTGCCAGCAGTTTCCCCGGGACAGGGCGCTACGAGCAGTACTTC
CDR3aa: CASSFPGTGRYEQYF
v_gene: TRBV12-3/TRBV12-4
d_gene: TRBD1
j_gene: TRBJ2-7
abundance: .